The rows below give T cell receptor beta chains drawn from one sample of a study of blood T cell repertoires in COVID-19. Produced via immunoSEQ multiplex PCR; TCRdb's table is partial and in-frame only. The sample lists about 100,000 clones, more than 85% occurring once. The sequenced material came from peripheral blood. The receptors were sampled from a man aged 45-65 years with active or convalescent COVID-19. Both conserved end residues are part of each CDR3.

j_call v_call cdr3_aa
TRBJ2-5 TRBV11-2 CASSSQETQYF
TRBJ2-1 TRBV5-1 CASSSGTGGSLNEQFF
TRBJ2-1 TRBV18 CASSPLAGEPFF
TRBJ2-2 TRBV30 CAWRTSGGASFGELFF
TRBJ1-1 TRBV19 CASSLGDMNTEAFF
TRBJ1-1 TRBV7-9 CASSHRGRNTEAFF
TRBJ2-3 TRBV6-5 CASSSFSGGQVDTQYF
TRBJ2-5 TRBV7-2 CASSSLQQSETQYF
TRBJ2-7 TRBV7-2 CASSTGTGGAKQYF
TRBJ2-3 TRBV3-1/TRBV3-2 CASSRRGRTDTQYF
TRBJ2-7 TRBV30 CAWSVRGQGFEQYF
TRBJ2-3 TRBV6-6 CASVSTDTQYF
TRBJ1-4 TRBV29-1 CSVDRGQGEKLFF
TRBJ1-1 TRBV6-5 CASSLGQGEAFF
TRBJ2-2 TRBV6-4 CASSVGRLTGELFF